These 4 T cell receptor beta chains were all obtained from the same sample, sequenced in a study of blood T cell repertoires in COVID-19 (dated by TCRdb to between 2020 and 2021). Receptors were amplified or captured by the immunoSEQ multiplex PCR assay. TCRdb took this table from immuneACCESS and kept in-frame rearrangements with V and J called. Such tables lack part of the clones; where checked against another copy, unresolved V genes explain under half of the gap, and the rest is unexplained. The sample table holds about 460,000 clones, of which around nine tenths were seen once. The ten largest clones take up approximately 8% of the sample. The sample taken for sequencing was PBMCs or T cells enriched from blood (not recorded which). These receptors were taken from a woman aged 55-75 years who had recovered from COVID-19.

The rearrangement links TRBV5-1 to TRBJ2-3; 7 bases agree with TRBD1. The V gene end was trimmed by 1 base and the J gene end by 0 bases; junction bases not matched to a gene: 2. The CDR3 sequence is 15 residues long. CDR1 SGHRS and CDR2 YFSETQ come from the germline V gene. The CDR3 sequence is CASSLRGQSTDTQYF. The CDR3 DNA reads as TGCGCCAGCAGCTTGAGGGGACAGAGCACAGATACGCAGTATTTT.

J is TRBJ2-5 and V is TRBV5-1, with 10 bases fitting TRBD2. Germline trimming cut 0 bases from V and 4 bases from J; bases unmatched to any gene: 3. CDR3 length equals 15 residues. In germline, CDR1 is SGHRS, CDR2 YFSETQ. The CDR3 sequence: CASSLAGTSAETQYF. The CDR3 DNA reads TGCGCCAGCAGCTTGGCGGGGACTAGCGCAGAGACCCAGTACTTC.

The chain joins TRBV27 to TRBJ2-7; TRBD2 matches 7 bases. Per germline, CDR1 MNHEY and CDR2 SMNVEV (reference sequence). Germline trimming cut 9 bases from V and 0 bases from J; bases unmatched to any gene: 8. This CDR3 contains 14 residues. The CDR3 region is CASSAGISSYEQYV. The DNA for the CDR3 is TGTGCCAGTTCAGCGGGGATCAGCTCCTACGAGCAGTACGTC.

The chain combines TRBV7-9 with TRBJ1-3; tentative D call: TRBD1 (6 bases). V lost 5 bases to trimming and J lost 2 bases, with 10 bases between them. This CDR3 is 14 amino acids long. The germline V gene has CDR1 SEHNR and CDR2 FQNEAQ (reference sequence). CDR3 amino acids: CASSPKGAGNTIYF. CDR3 DNA: TGTGCCAGCAGCCCAAAGGGGGCTGGAAACACCATATATTTT.